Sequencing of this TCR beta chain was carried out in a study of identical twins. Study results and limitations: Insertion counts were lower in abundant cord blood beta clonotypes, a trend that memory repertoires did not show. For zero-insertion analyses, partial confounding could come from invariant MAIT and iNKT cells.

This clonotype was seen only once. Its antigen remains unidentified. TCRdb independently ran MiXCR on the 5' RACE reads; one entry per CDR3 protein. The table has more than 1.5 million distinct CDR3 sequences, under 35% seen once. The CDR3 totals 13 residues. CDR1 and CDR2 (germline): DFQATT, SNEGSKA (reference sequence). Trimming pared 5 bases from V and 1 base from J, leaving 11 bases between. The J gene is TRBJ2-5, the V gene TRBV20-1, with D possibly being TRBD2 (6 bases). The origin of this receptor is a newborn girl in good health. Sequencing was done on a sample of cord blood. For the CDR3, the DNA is TGCAGTGCTGGTAGCGGATTCCAAGAGACCCAGTACTTC. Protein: CSAGSGFQETQYF.